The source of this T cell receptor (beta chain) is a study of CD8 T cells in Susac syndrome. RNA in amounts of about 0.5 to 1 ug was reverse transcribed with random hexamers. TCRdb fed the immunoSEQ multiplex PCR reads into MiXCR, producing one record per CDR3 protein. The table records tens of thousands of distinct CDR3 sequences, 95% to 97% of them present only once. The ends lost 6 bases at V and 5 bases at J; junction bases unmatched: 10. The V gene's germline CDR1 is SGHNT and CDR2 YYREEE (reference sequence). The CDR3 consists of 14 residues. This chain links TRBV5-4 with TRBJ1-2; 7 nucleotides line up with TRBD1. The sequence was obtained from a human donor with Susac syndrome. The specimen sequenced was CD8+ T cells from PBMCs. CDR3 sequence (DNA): TGTGCCAGCAAGCTTTGGGGACAGAAGTATGGCTACACCTTC. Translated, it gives CASKLWGQKYGYTF.